This is a list of T cell receptor beta chains from one sample in a study of CD8 T cells in Susac syndrome. TCRdb passed the immunoSEQ multiplex PCR reads through MiXCR, listing each CDR3 protein once. Of roughly 200,000 distinct CDR3 sequences listed, around 95% were seen once; the top ten hold less than 0.11%. Sequenced: CD4+ T cells from PBMCs. These receptors all come from a human donor in good health. Each CDR3 is given with its conserved first and last residue. D genes are given only for firm matches. Clone sizes are given selectively: once, few, many, or a class where the clone is expanded.

v_gene	j_gene	d_gene	abundance	CDR3aa	CDR3nt
TRBV5-1	TRBJ2-3	.	.	CASRRGSDTDTQYF	TGCGCCAGCAGAAGGGGCAGCGACACAGATACGCAGTATTTT
TRBV20-1	TRBJ1-1	.	.	CSAFVVVEAFF	TGCAGTGCTTTTGTGGTGGTTGAAGCTTTCTTT
TRBV7-2	TRBJ2-1	TRBD2	.	CASSYVAIAGGPGNEQFF	TGTGCCAGCAGCTACGTCGCGATAGCGGGAGGGCCGGGCAATGAGCAGTTCTTC
TRBV20-1	TRBJ1-6	.	.	CSASPGRRNSPLHF	TGCAGTGCTAGTCCGGGACGGAGAAATTCACCCCTCCACTTT
TRBV7-9	TRBJ1-4	.	.	CASSRDLREKLFF	TGTGCCAGCAGCCGGGACCTCCGAGAAAAACTGTTTTTT
TRBV19	TRBJ1-4	.	.	CASRPGGNEKLFF	TGTGCCAGTAGGCCCGGGGGGAATGAAAAACTGTTTTTT
TRBV20-1	TRBJ2-1	TRBD2	.	CSARGSVAGVSEQFF	TGCAGTGCTAGAGGATCTGTAGCGGGAGTCAGTGAGCAGTTCTTC
TRBV29-1	TRBJ2-2	.	.	CSARNTGELFF	TGCAGCGCTAGGAACACCGGGGAGCTGTTTTTT
TRBV12-3/TRBV12-4	TRBJ2-7	.	.	CASSYSHEQYF	TGTGCCAGCAGTTACAGCCACGAGCAGTACTTC
TRBV11-3	TRBJ2-7	.	.	CASSLEGTTQQYF	TGTGCCAGCAGCTTAGAGGGAACTACGCAGCAGTACTTC
TRBV20-1	TRBJ2-5	TRBD1	.	CSADRGQETQYF	TGCAGTGCTGACAGGGGTCAAGAGACCCAGTACTTC
TRBV3-1	TRBJ2-1	.	.	CASSLGDGRQFF	TGTGCCAGCAGCCTCGGGGATGGACGGCAGTTCTTC
TRBV20-1	TRBJ2-6	.	.	CSARPRGAGANVLTF	TGCAGTGCTAGACCTAGGGGGGCTGGGGCCAACGTCCTGACTTTC
TRBV20-1	TRBJ2-2	.	.	CSAHRQSTGELFF	TGCAGTGCTCATCGACAGTCCACCGGGGAGCTGTTTTTT
TRBV20-1	TRBJ1-1	.	once	CSARWGTEAFF	TGCAGTGCTAGGTGGGGCACTGAAGCTTTCTTT
TRBV3-1	TRBJ1-4	TRBD1	.	CASSLMTGANEKLFF	TGTGCCAGCAGCCTTATGACAGGGGCTAATGAAAAACTGTTTTTT
TRBV30	TRBJ2-1	TRBD2	.	CAWSAGGVRFF	TGTGCCTGGAGTGCCGGGGGGGTTCGGTTCTTC
TRBV20-1	TRBJ1-5	TRBD1	.	CSARRDRGVGNQPQHF	TGCAGTGCTAGACGGGACAGGGGGGTTGGCAATCAGCCCCAGCATTTT
TRBV30	TRBJ1-2	TRBD1	.	CAWSSQGEGYTF	TGTGCCTGGAGTTCACAGGGGGAGGGCTACACCTTC
TRBV3-1	TRBJ1-2	.	.	CASSQTRSGSGYGYTF	TGTGCCAGCAGCCAAACGCGCTCGGGGAGCGGGTATGGCTACACCTTC
TRBV7-9	TRBJ2-1	.	.	CASSFPASGTGNLHEQFF	TGTGCCAGCAGCTTCCCGGCTTCCGGGACTGGGAATTTGCATGAGCAGTTCTTC
TRBV24-1	TRBJ2-3	.	.	CATSASWGDRTDTQYF	TGTGCCACCAGCGCGAGTTGGGGCGACCGCACAGATACGCAGTATTTT
TRBV29-1	TRBJ1-2	.	.	CSVEDTGIYGYTF	TGCAGCGTTGAAGATACAGGGATCTATGGCTACACCTTC
TRBV7-2	TRBJ1-2	.	once	CASSSPGYGYTF	TGTGCCAGCAGCTCGCCTGGCTATGGCTACACCTTC
TRBV29-1	TRBJ1-2	.	.	CSAGDEGYTF	TGCAGCGCCGGGGATGAGGGCTACACCTTC
TRBV12-3/TRBV12-4	TRBJ2-7	.	.	CASRREQGIYEQYF	TGTGCCAGCAGGCGGGAACAGGGGATCTACGAGCAGTACTTC
TRBV20-1	TRBJ2-7	.	.	CSASDTYEQYF	TGCAGTGCTAGCGACACCTACGAGCAGTACTTC
TRBV6-5	TRBJ2-1	.	.	CASSYRGSYNEQFF	TGTGCCAGCAGTTACAGGGGTTCCTACAATGAGCAGTTCTTC
TRBV29-1	TRBJ2-2	.	.	CSVEAPENTGELFF	TGCAGCGTTGAAGCCCCTGAGAACACCGGGGAGCTGTTTTTT
TRBV20-1	TRBJ2-1	.	.	CSATDNEQFF	TGCAGTGCTACCGACAATGAGCAGTTCTTC
TRBV27	TRBJ2-1	.	.	CAGLRLWRDMQFF	TGTGCCGGCCTCAGATTATGGCGGGATATGCAGTTCTTC
TRBV20-1	TRBJ1-5	.	once	CSTGTGYSNQPQHF	TGCAGTACAGGGACGGGTTATAGCAATCAGCCCCAGCATTTT
TRBV24-1	TRBJ2-2	.	.	CATSVTGELFF	TGTGCCACCAGTGTCACCGGGGAGCTGTTTTTT
TRBV4-3	TRBJ1-3	.	.	CASSQQRENTIYF	TGCGCCAGCAGCCAACAGCGGGAAAACACCATATATTTT
TRBV13	TRBJ2-7	TRBD2	.	CASSRTSGYEQYF	TGTGCCAGCAGCCGGACTAGCGGGTACGAGCAGTACTTC
TRBV20-1	TRBJ1-1	.	.	CSAIYPLDGTEAFF	TGCAGTGCAATCTACCCCCTTGACGGCACTGAAGCTTTCTTT
TRBV24-1	TRBJ2-7	.	.	CATSVGAGGFDEQYF	TGTGCCACCAGCGTGGGGGCAGGGGGGTTTGACGAGCAGTACTTC